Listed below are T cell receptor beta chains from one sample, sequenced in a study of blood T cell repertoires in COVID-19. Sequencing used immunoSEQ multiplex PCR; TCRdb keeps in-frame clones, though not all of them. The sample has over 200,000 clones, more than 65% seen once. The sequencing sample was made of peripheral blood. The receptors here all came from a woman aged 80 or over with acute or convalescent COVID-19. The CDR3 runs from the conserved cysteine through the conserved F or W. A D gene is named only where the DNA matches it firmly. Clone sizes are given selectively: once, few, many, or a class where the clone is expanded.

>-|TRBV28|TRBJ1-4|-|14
CASSLTGTNEKLFF
TGTGCCAGCAGTCTGACAGGAACTAATGAAAAACTGTTTTTT
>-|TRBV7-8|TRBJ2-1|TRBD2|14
CASRRGGAYNEQFF
TGTGCCAGCCGGCGGGGGGGTGCCTACAATGAGCAGTTCTTC
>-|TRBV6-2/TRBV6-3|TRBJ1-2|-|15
CASSYSPKTGYGYTF
TGTGCCAGCAGTTACTCTCCAAAAACCGGGTATGGCTACACCTTC
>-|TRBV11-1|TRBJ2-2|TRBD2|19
CASSLAGPRREVNTGELFF
TGTGCCAGCAGCTTAGCAGGCCCGAGGCGGGAGGTAAACACCGGGGAGCTGTTTTTT
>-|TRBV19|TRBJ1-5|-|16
CASSLYRLLSNQPQHF
TGTGCCAGTAGCCTATACAGGCTTTTGAGCAATCAGCCCCAGCATTTT
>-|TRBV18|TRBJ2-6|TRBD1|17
CASSAGTGASGANVLTF
TGTGCCAGCTCCGCCGGGACAGGGGCCTCTGGGGCCAACGTCCTGACTTTC
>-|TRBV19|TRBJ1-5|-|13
CASSIWRNQPQHF
TGTGCCAGTAGTATATGGCGGAATCAGCCCCAGCATTTT
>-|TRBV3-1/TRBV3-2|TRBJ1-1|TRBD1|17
CASSQIGTGRGDTEAFF
TGTGCCAGCAGCCAGATTGGGACAGGGCGGGGGGACACTGAAGCTTTCTTT
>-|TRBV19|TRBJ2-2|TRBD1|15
CASSPGQGMSGELFF
TGTGCCAGTAGTCCAGGACAGGGTATGTCCGGGGAGCTGTTTTTT
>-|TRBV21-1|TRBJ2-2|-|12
CASSADTGELFF
TGTGCCAGCAGCGCAGACACTGGGGAGCTGTTTTTT
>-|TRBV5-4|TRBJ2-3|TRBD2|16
CASSLDRRGGTDTQYF
TGTGCCAGCAGCTTGGATCGCCGGGGGGGAACAGATACGCAGTATTTT
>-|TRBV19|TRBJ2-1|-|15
CASSSGQHPYNEQFF
TGTGCCAGTAGTAGCGGACAACATCCCTACAATGAGCAGTTCTTC
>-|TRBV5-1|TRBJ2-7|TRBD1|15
CASSSPGQNSYEQYF
TGCGCCAGCAGCTCGCCGGGACAGAACTCCTACGAGCAGTACTTC
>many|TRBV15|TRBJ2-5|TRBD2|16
CATSSQAAGGQETQYF
TGTGCCACCAGCTCCCAGGCAGCGGGGGGCCAAGAGACCCAGTACTTC
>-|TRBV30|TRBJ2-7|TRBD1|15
CAWIRTGASLYEQYF
TGTGCCTGGATACGAACAGGGGCTTCTCTATACGAGCAGTACTTC
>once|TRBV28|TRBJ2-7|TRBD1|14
CASRPTGGVYEQYF
TGTGCCAGCAGGCCTACAGGGGGCGTATACGAGCAGTACTTC
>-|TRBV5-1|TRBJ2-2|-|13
CASIAGATGELFF
TGCGCCAGCATAGCAGGGGCCACCGGGGAGCTGTTTTTT
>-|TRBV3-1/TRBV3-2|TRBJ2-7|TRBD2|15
CASSWTSGSNYEQYF
TGTGCCAGCAGCTGGACTAGCGGGAGTAACTACGAGCAGTACTTC
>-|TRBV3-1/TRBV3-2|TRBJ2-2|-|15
CASSQNGANTGELFF
TGTGCCAGCAGCCAAAACGGTGCGAACACCGGGGAGCTGTTTTTT
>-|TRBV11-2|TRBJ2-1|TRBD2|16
CASSLGPGGGWNEQFF
TGTGCCAGCAGCTTAGGGCCTGGGGGGGGTTGGAATGAGCAGTTCTTC
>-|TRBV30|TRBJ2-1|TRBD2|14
CAWSELADYNEQFF
TGTGCCTGGAGTGAACTAGCGGACTACAATGAGCAGTTCTTC